This T cell receptor (beta chain) was identified during a study of post-analysis software for immune sequencing data. As for this clonotype: Its cognate antigen is unknown.

Study results and caveats: When patients were compared with controls, a handful of TRBV segments were more frequent, TRBV5-6, TRBV5-1 and TRBV20-1 among them.

Unique molecular identifiers featured in each of the TCR beta cDNA libraries. Each CDR3 protein is one row after TCRdb ran MiXCR on the PCR reads. Here the sample spans 600,000 to 700,000 distinct CDR3 sequences, around 64% being singletons. The germline V and J ends were trimmed by 8 bases and 5 bases, with 18 bases remaining between them. Germline V gene data show CDR1 as SEHNR and CDR2 as FQNEAQ (reference sequence). The CDR3 runs to 14 residues. This TCR derives from a girl between 2 and 10 years old with multiple sclerosis. The chain couples TRBV7-9 to TRBJ2-5; D possibly corresponds to TRBD1 (5 bases). Input material: blood. CDR3 DNA: TGTGCCAGCGCTAGACCAGGGTTTTTGGAGACCCAGTACTTC. Its protein is CASARPGFLETQYF.